The 13 T cell receptor beta chains listed next were all sequenced from one sample in a study of cytomegalovirus exposure and HLA in healthy donors. Repertoires were generated with immunoSEQ multiplex PCR, while TCRdb's copy carries only in-frame clones and drops some. The table shows 68,000 or so clones, with roughly 90% occurring only once. Sequenced: PBMCs. The receptors here all came from a woman aged 18 to 35 in good health and CMV-seronegative.

This clone showed up just once. The chain employs TRBV7-2 and TRBJ2-1, with no clear D. Looked up from germline, CDR1 is SGHTA and CDR2 is FQGNSA. The CDR3 has 11 residues. Trimming stripped 5 bases from V and 12 bases from J, with 11 bases between. CDR3 coding DNA: TGTGCCAGCAGCCAATACAGCTGGCAGTTCTTC. Translated: CASSQYSWQFF.

This clone showed up just once. This chain uses TRBV7-9 with TRBJ1-2; a possible D gene is TRBD1 (6 bases). Trimming removed 4 bases at V and 3 bases at J, with 12 bases between. The CDR3 extends over 14 amino acids. The V gene's germline CDR1 is SEHNR and CDR2 FQNEAQ (reference sequence). CDR3 protein: CASSSTGADYGYTF. The CDR3 bases are TGTGCCAGCAGCTCGACAGGTGCGGACTATGGCTACACCTTC.

This chain connects TRBV6-4 to TRBJ2-1; D gene unclear. This CDR3 region has 14 residues. Trimming pared 7 bases from V and 1 base from J, leaving 11 bases between. Germline V gene sequence: CDR1 MRHNA, CDR2 SNTAGT. The CDR3 protein is CASKKGESYNEQFF. CDR3 sequence (DNA): TGTGCCAGCAAAAAAGGAGAGTCCTACAATGAGCAGTTCTTC.

In DNA form, the CDR3 reads TGTGCCAGCAATCGCTGGGGCAGGGGGAACACTGAAGCTTTCTTT. Translated: CASNRWGRGNTEAFF. The gene calls are TRBV28 and TRBJ1-1; D might be TRBD1 (6 bases). The CDR3 sequence is 15 residues long. Germline V lookup: CDR1 MDHEN, CDR2 SYDVKM. V lost 7 bases and J 1 base, leaving 16 bases between the germline ends.

V and J are TRBV11-2 and TRBJ1-4, with no clear D. V dropped 0 bases and J dropped 0 bases, with 5 bases sitting between them. Germline V gene lookup returns CDR1 SGHAT and CDR2 FQNNGV. This CDR3 spans 15 amino acids. As DNA, the CDR3 is TGTGCCAGCAGCTTAGACGGGTCAACTAATGAAAAACTGTTTTTT. Translating it yields CASSLDGSTNEKLFF. The variable domain in full, with the rest retrieved from reference TRBV11-2 and TRBJ1-4, is EAGVAQSPRYKIIEKRQSVAFWCNPISGHATLYWYQQILGQGPKLLIQFQNNGVVDDSQLPKDRFSAERLKGVDSTLKIQPAKLEDSAVYLCASSLDGSTNEKLFFGSGTQLSVL.

The chain combines TRBV27 with TRBJ2-7; 10 nucleotides agree with TRBD2. There are 14 residues in the CDR3. Germline V gene sequence: CDR1 MNHEY, CDR2 SMNVEV (reference sequence). The V and J ends lost 5 bases and 5 bases, in that order; junction bases with no gene match: 6. In DNA form, the CDR3 reads TGTGCCAGCAGTCCTAGAACTAGCGGGGACGAGCAGTACTTC. It codes for CASSPRTSGDEQYF.

In DNA, the CDR3 is TGTGCCAGCAGCTTAGCAGGGGGAACAACTAATGAAAAACTGTTTTTT. Translating gives CASSLAGGTTNEKLFF. The chain couples TRBV7-8 to TRBJ1-4; maybe TRBD1 (6 bases). With 0 bases removed from V and 0 bases from J, the gap between germline ends came to 8 bases. The CDR3 is 16 amino acids. Germline CDR1 and CDR2: SGHVS and FQNEAQ.

The CDR3 loop is CASSLSPPGQQSSFF. The CDR3 region has the DNA TGTGCCAGCAGTTTATCACCCCCAGGACAGCAAAGTTCTTTCTTT. This sequence joins TRBV28 and TRBJ1-1; tentative D call: TRBD1 (6 bases). The CDR3 loop spans 15 amino acids. V was clipped by 1 base and J by 12 bases, with 21 bases between them. Germline CDR1 and CDR2: MDHEN and SYDVKM. Together with reference TRBV28 and TRBJ1-1, the CDR3 gives the full variable domain: DVKVTQSSRYLVKRTGEKVFLECVQDMDHENMFWYRQDPGLGLRLIYFSYDVKMKEKGDIPEGYSVSREKKERFSLILESASTNQTSMYLCASSLSPPGQQSSFFGQGTRLTVV.

This CDR3 reads CASSPGTAADTQYF. The CDR3 region has the DNA TGTGCCAGCAGCCCCGGAACGGCGGCAGATACGCAGTATTTT. The chain uses TRBV7-6 and TRBJ2-3; D unresolved. The germline CDR1 and CDR2 sequences are SGHVS and FNYEAQ. V was clipped by 5 bases and J by 4 bases, with 13 bases between them. This CDR3 is 14 amino acids long.

This chain uses TRBV9 with TRBJ2-7; no clear D gene. Trimming left V 2 bases short and J 6 bases short, with 12 bases between. Germline CDR1 SGDLS, CDR2 YYNGEE. The CDR3 covers 13 residues. The DNA of the CDR3 is TGTGCCAGCAGCGTCCAGACTCACGGCGAGCAGTACTTC. Amino acid sequence: CASSVQTHGEQYF.

The chain is built from TRBV4-2 and TRBJ2-3, with a tentative D call TRBD1 (5 bases). Trimming shortened V by 5 bases and J by 5 bases, and 17 bases separated the two germline ends. This CDR3 spans 15 amino acids. CDR1 LGHNA and CDR2 YNFKEQ come from the germline V gene. CDR3 in amino acids: CASSDQGRQQDTQYF. The CDR3 DNA sequence: TGTGCCAGCAGCGACCAGGGTCGACAGCAAGATACGCAGTATTTT.

The V gene is TRBV10-1, the J gene TRBJ2-1, with a weak D call TRBD2 (6 bases). V was shortened by 3 bases and J by 5 bases, with 11 bases between the two germline ends. The CDR3 extends over 14 amino acids. CDR1 and CDR2 (germline): WNHNN, SYGVQD (reference sequence). The CDR3 DNA sequence: TGCGCCAGCAGTGACGGCGGGACGGACAATGAGCAGTTCTTC. This gives the protein CASSDGGTDNEQFF.

The V call is TRBV7-2, the J call TRBJ1-3, with D maybe TRBD1 (5 bases). CDR3 length: 17 amino acids. Germline CDR1 and CDR2: SGHTA and FQGNSA. Between the trimmed V and J ends, which lost 2 bases and 0 bases, there was a span of 14 bases. Written as DNA, the CDR3 is TGTGCCAGCAGCTTATCCGGACACCGAAGCTCTGGAAACACCATATATTTT. The encoded protein is CASSLSGHRSSGNTIYF.